The entry below gives a single T cell receptor beta chain sequence along with its context. Antigen specificity is unknown. Produced via immunoSEQ multiplex PCR; TCRdb's table is partial and in-frame only. The sample has approximately 94,000 clones, 93% seen once; the top ten hold 5.5% to 7.5%. The data derive from a study of siplizumab effects on memory and regulatory T cells. Study-level results: Poor capture below about 10^-5 frequency left most alloreactive clones unmapped to unstimulated subsets. Reactions containing siplizumab showed mappable alloreactive CD4+ clones averaging approximately 73% Treg-derived, versus roughly 25% in controls. The naive T cell population seemed more diverse than memory cells and seemed a major contributor to the alloresponse.

The CDR3 is 14 residues long. V dropped 4 bases and J dropped 8; count of bases not matched to a gene: 11. Germline loops: CDR1 SGHTS, CDR2 YDEGEE. This chain uses TRBV5-8 with TRBJ1-2; TRBD1 agrees at 7 bases. The sequenced sample was CD8+ T cells sorted from blood. The receptor was derived from a human donor in good health. CDR3 nucleotides: TGTGCCAGCAGCCTGGGCCTCACAGGGGACGGCTACACCTTC. This translates into CASSLGLTGDGYTF.